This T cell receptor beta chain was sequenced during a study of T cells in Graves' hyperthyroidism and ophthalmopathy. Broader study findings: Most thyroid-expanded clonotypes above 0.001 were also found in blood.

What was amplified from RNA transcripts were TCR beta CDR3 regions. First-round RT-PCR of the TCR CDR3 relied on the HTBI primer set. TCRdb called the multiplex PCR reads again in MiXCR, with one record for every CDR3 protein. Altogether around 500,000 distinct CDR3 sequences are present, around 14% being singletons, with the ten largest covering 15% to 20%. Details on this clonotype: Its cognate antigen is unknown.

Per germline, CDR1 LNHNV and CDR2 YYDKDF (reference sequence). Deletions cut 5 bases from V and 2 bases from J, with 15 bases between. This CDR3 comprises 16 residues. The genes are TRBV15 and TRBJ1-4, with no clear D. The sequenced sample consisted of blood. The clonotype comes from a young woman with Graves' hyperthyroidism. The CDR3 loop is CATSEGPRETNEKLFF. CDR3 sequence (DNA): TGTGCCACCAGCGAGGGTCCGAGGGAGACTAATGAAAAACTGTTTTTT.